What follows describes a single T cell receptor beta chain. The record originates from a study of blood T cell repertoires in COVID-19. Study-wide context: COVID-19 samples collected from the United States, Italy and Spain covered acute and convalescent phases. Sample material is recorded as cDNA or gDNA derived from T cells, B-cell-depleted T cells, or PBMCs.

In the original workflow: From reference gene primer amplification, estimates of nucleated cell counts were derived. Measured with immunoSEQ multiplex PCR; TCRdb has only the in-frame clones, and not every one. V, J and clone size are those of that table, while D and trimming were read from the DNA. The sample lists approximately 210,000 clones; 88% were seen once. The germline gives CDR1 SGDLS, CDR2 YYNGEE. This CDR3 has 14 residues. Trimming pared 4 bases from V and 0 bases from J, leaving 8 bases between. The chain is built from TRBV9 and TRBJ1-3; D not resolved. The sequencing sample was made of peripheral blood. The sequence was obtained from a human donor in a cohort sampled during active COVID-19. In nucleotides, the CDR3 is TGTGCCAGCAGCCCTGGCATCTCTGGAAACACCATATATTTT. This codes for CASSPGISGNTIYF.